This TCR beta chain was obtained from a study of cytomegalovirus exposure and HLA in healthy donors. General study findings and limits: Fewer N-insertions (relative to the approximately 670-donor mean) were reportedly seen in an Asian-associated ancestry cluster in a later analysis.

Vbeta (60) and Jbeta (13) primers were used in the PCR. Produced via immunoSEQ multiplex PCR; TCRdb's table is partial and in-frame only. The sample yields 200,000 to 250,000 clones, of which the top ten take up roughly 1.2%. With regard to this clone: The antigen remains undetermined.

CDR1 is SQVTM, CDR2 ANQGSEA, per germline. This CDR3 is 11 amino acids long. V was shortened by 8 bases and J by 8 bases, with 15 bases between the two germline ends. The chain links TRBV29-1 to TRBJ1-2; D perhaps matches TRBD1 (5 bases). The source material was PBMCs. The sequence was obtained from a girl aged 2 to 10 in good health and CMV-seropositive. CDR3 loop: CSFPLGEGYTF. The DNA for the CDR3 is TGCAGCTTTCCCTTAGGGGAAGGCTACACCTTC.